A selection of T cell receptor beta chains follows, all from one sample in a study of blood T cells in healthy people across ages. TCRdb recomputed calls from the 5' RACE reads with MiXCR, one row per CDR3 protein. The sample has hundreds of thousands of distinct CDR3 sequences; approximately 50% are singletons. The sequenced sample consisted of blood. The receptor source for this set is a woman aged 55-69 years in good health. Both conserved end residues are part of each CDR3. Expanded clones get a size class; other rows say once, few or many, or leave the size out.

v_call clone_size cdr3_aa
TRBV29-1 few CSVDSLGGREQETQYF
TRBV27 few CASRGLGGTYEQYF
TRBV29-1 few CSVEDPGHGVYNEQFF
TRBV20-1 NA CSARVTGGNGYTF
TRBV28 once CASSLLPGGPDEQYF
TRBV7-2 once CASVAGGVYEQYF
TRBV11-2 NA CASSSSMGRESRNEQFF
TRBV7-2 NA CASSSQLGLALEQFF
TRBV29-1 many CSVRTGTFTEAFF
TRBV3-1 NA CASSLGDSKVFF